A selection of T cell receptor beta chains follows, all from one sample in a study of Graves' ophthalmopathy and Graves' hyperthyroidism. TCRdb called the multiplex PCR reads again in MiXCR, with one record for every CDR3 protein. The table records about 220,000 distinct CDR3 sequences, under 25% of them present only once. Sequencing was performed on peripheral blood. The receptors derive from a woman aged 50 to 65 with Graves' ophthalmopathy. The CDR3 runs from the conserved cysteine through the conserved F or W.

v_call,cdr3_aa
TRBV2,CASSGPGQGTITEAFF
TRBV19,CASTYGPTDTQYF
TRBV12-3/TRBV12-4,CASSPRGGDTEAFF
TRBV15,CATSRVRESYEQYF
TRBV20-1,CSASLAGVNEQYF
TRBV20-1,CSARGGSYEQYF
TRBV30,CAWSTVSETQYF
TRBV6-1,CASSERGRGPTEAFF
TRBV2,CASSESGLQLNEQFF
TRBV4-2,CASSQEIGRGTEAFF
TRBV11-2,CASSLESGRSETQYF
TRBV20-1,CSAARQGLTEAFF
TRBV30,CAWSVPGGDEQYF
TRBV12-3/TRBV12-4,CASSFGELETQYF
TRBV20-1,CSARHPSQETQYF
TRBV3-1,CASSQDLRDVETQYF
TRBV19,CASTRDSFSGNTIYF
TRBV6-2/TRBV6-3,CASRTNRGQSGTEAFF
TRBV20-1,CSATTSGETQYF
TRBV12-3/TRBV12-4,CASSFAGDQPQHF
TRBV11-2,CASSPGTSGRSRETQYF
TRBV5-1,CASSFRREDLSYEQYF
TRBV6-2/TRBV6-3,CASISDRGYSNQPQHF
TRBV6-5,CASRAGGELFF
TRBV30,CAWGVTHYEQYF
TRBV5-6,CASSPRWAGELFF
TRBV24-1,CATSDLGTGGADTQYF
TRBV24-1,CATSLGTGTSYEQYF
TRBV19,CASTVGQGILGYTF
TRBV2,CASTKWDVNTEAFF
TRBV6-1,CASSEAPRTGEYYGYTF
TRBV25-1,CASQQPTNTGELFF
TRBV5-5,CASRPGGGSLNQPQHF
TRBV6-6,CARLYATGVNTEAFF
TRBV24-1,CATSAQGHGYTF
TRBV27,CASSRTGSALSYGYTF
TRBV7-2,CASSLDPGTLKYF
TRBV12-3/TRBV12-4,CASSLGASTEAFF
TRBV19,CASSAQGASNQPQHF
TRBV27,CASSLDRGEQPQHF
TRBV29-1,CSVILAGDEQYF
TRBV24-1,CATSDGGKGNQPQHF
TRBV6-2/TRBV6-3,CASSYTTQGIGNYGYTF
TRBV13,CASSLWQYSYGYTF
TRBV20-1,CSVLGMYQETQYF
TRBV27,CAIHTGYEQYF